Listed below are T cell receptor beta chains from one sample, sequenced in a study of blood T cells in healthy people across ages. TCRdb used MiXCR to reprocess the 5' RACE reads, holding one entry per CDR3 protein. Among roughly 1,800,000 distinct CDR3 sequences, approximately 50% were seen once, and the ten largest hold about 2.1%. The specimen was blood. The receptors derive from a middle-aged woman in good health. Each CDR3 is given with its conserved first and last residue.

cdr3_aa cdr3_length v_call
CASSPKEENIQYF 13 TRBV7-2
CASSFRPDMQYF 12 TRBV12-3/TRBV12-4
CASSSAGEGYF 11 TRBV11-2
CASSLPLDRGPNYGYTF 17 TRBV7-9
CASSPQRLAGENIQYF 16 TRBV18
CASSYSRSLLSYEQYF 16 TRBV6-5
CASKTSGGPGETQYF 15 TRBV6-1
CASSVAGSGAGDTQYF 16 TRBV9
CASSIRPTGGSYNEQFF 17 TRBV19
CSALQGGQPQHF 12 TRBV20-1
CSARDLPNTQYF 12 TRBV20-1
CASSRSFGNTIYF 13 TRBV27
CASSLATSGPYNEQFF 16 TRBV5-6
CASSLDGSRGETQYF 15 TRBV7-2
CASSLEGVQFGGNEQFF 17 TRBV7-2
CASSYGPTDYGYTF 14 TRBV6-6
CASSSPGTGERVYTF 15 TRBV7-2
CSADDKYNQPQHF 13 TRBV20-1
CASRWDAGSNEKLFF 15 TRBV6-6
CASSLGPTGTTVTQYF 16 TRBV7-6
CATRQTTWNEQFF 13 TRBV6-2/TRBV6-3
CASSLTLTEQFF 12 TRBV5-1
CASSQDRISASYNEQFF 17 TRBV4-2
CASSQDVLASNEQFF 15 TRBV3-1
CSAIDLRGGSYEQYF 15 TRBV20-1
CAISESDSRDTQYF 14 TRBV10-3
CASSLGGAWNQPQHF 15 TRBV11-2
CASSWDGNYGCTF 13 TRBV6-2/TRBV6-3
CASSYQGRSGYTF 13 TRBV6-5
CSVVDRFNYGYTF 13 TRBV29-1
CASSLVAGEGFF 12 TRBV7-2
CASSPRLAGGRDTQYF 16 TRBV7-2
CASSHRQGPQPQHF 14 TRBV12-3/TRBV12-4
CASNTILAGDTETQYF 16 TRBV23-1
CASSQDANGGFYEQYF 16 TRBV4-2
CASSLRGQTTYEQYF 15 TRBV7-2
CASSLVAGGRVEQFF 15 TRBV5-1
CASSFEGSRGAFF 13 TRBV7-2
CASFGTTQAKNIQYF 15 TRBV2
CATSDFSGGNQETQYF 16 TRBV24-1
CASSSPGLETRATQYF 16 TRBV7-2
CASNGDRVGTEAFF 14 TRBV6-1
CASSLVSGTGANEQFF 16 TRBV5-1
CASPPEGRGSYTQYF 15 TRBV7-9
CASSSTRPSYEQYF 14 TRBV11-2
CSARGRSSSYEQYF 14 TRBV20-1
CATGVNYGYTF 11 TRBV7-2
CSASRQTQETQYF 13 TRBV20-1
CASSFVTGLYNEQFF 15 TRBV28
CASSPITGNEQFF 13 TRBV7-3
CASNFLRGGEQYF 13 TRBV28
CASSSRLKKRDTKYEQYF 18 TRBV28
CASSQLILAGESTDTQYF 18 TRBV4-1
CASSLVIRSMGRAGEQYF 18 TRBV7-2
CSVVGSGTNEKLFF 14 TRBV29-1